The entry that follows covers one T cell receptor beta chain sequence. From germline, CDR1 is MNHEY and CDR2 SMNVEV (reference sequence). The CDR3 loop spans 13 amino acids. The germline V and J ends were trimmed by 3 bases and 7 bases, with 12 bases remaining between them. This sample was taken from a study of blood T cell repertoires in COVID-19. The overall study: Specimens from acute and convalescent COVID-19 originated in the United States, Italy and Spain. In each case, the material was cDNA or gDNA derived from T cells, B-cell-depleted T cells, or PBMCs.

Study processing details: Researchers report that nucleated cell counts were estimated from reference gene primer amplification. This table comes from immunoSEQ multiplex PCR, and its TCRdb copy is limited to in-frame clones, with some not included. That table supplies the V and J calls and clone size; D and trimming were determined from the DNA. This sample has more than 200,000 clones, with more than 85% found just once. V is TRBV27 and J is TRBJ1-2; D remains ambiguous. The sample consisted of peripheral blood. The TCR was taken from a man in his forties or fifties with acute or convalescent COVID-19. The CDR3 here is CASSFAVGGGYTF. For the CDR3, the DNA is TGTGCCAGCAGTTTTGCGGTTGGTGGTGGCTACACCTTC.